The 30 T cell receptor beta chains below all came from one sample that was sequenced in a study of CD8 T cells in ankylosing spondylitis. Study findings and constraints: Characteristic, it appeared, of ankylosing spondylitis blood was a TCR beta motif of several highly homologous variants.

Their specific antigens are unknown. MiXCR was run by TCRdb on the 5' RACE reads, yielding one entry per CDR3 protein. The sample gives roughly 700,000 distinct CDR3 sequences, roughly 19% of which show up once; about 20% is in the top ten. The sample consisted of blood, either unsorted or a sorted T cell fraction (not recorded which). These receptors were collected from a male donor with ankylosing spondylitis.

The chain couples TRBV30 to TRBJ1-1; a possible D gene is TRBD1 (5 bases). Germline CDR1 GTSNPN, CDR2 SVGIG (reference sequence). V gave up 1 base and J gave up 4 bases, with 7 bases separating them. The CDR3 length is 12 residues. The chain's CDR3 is CAWSEGSTEAFF. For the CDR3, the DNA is TGTGCCTGGAGTGAGGGGAGCACTGAAGCTTTCTTT.

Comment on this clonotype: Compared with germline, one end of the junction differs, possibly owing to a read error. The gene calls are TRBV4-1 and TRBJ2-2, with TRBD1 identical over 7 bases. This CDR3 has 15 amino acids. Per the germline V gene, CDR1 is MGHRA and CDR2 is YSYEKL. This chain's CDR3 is CAGSLSGGNTGELFF. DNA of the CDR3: TGCGCCGGCAGCTTATCAGGGGGGAACACCGGGGAGCTGTTTTTT.

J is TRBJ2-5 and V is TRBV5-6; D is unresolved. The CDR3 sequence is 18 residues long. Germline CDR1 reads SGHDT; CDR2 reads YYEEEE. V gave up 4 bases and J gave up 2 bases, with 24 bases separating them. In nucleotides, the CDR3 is TGTGCCAGCAGCCCTTCCTTTCCCCTAATGGTATTACAAGAGACCCAGTACTTC. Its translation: CASSPSFPLMVLQETQYF.

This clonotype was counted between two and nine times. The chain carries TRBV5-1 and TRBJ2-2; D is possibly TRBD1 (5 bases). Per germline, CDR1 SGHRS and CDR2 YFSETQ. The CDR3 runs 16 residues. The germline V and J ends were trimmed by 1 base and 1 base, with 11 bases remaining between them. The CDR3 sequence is CASSLRGLGNTGELFF. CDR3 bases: TGCGCCAGCAGCTTGAGGGGTCTAGGGAACACCGGGGAGCTGTTTTTT.

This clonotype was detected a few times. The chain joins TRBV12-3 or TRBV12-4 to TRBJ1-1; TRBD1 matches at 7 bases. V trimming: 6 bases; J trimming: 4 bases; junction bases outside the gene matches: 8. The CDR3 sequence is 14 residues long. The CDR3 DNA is TGTGCCAGCAGCGAAACAGGGGTTGGCACTGAAGCTTTCTTT. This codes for CASSETGVGTEAFF.

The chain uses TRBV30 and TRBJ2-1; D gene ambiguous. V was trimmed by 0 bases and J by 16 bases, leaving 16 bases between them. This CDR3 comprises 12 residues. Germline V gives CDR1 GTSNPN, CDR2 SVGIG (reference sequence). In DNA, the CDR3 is TGTGCCTGGAGTGTGATTACTCCAAAGCTATTCTTC. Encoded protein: CAWSVITPKLFF.

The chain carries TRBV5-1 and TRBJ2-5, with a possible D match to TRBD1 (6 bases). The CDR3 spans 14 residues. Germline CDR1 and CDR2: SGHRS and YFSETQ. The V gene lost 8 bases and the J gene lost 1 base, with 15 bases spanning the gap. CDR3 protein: CASKIGTLQETQYF. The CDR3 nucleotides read TGCGCCAGTAAGATCGGGACACTCCAAGAGACCCAGTACTTC.

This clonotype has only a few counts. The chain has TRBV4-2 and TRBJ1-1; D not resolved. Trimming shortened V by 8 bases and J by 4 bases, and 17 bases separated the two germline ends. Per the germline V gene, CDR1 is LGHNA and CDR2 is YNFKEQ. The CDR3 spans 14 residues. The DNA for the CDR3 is TGTGCCAGCCGACCCGGAGGGATCTCCACTGAAGCTTTCTTT. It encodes CASRPGGISTEAFF.

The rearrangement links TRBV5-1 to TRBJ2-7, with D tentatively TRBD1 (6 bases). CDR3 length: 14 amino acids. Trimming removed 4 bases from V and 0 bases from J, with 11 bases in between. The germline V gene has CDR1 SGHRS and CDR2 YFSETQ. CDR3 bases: TGCGCCAGCAGCCACAAGACAGGCTCCTACGAGCAGTACTTC. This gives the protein CASSHKTGSYEQYF.

The CDR3 loop is CSATVAGNGQFF. The CDR3 DNA is TGCAGTGCTACCGTAGCGGGAAACGGGCAGTTCTTC. The V gene is TRBV20-1, the J gene TRBJ2-1; TRBD2 aligns across 8 bases. CDR3 size: 12 residues. With 4 bases clipped from V and 12 bases from J, the junction kept 8 bases outside the gene matches. Germline V gene lookup returns CDR1 DFQATT and CDR2 SNEGSKA (reference sequence).

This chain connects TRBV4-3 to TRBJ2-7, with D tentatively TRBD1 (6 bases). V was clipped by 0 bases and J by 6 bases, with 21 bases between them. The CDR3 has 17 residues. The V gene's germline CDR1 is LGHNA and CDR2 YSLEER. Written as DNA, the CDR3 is TGCGCCAGCAGCCAAGAAGTGCCGGGACAAAAGGGAGTCGAGCAGTACTTC. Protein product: CASSQEVPGQKGVEQYF.

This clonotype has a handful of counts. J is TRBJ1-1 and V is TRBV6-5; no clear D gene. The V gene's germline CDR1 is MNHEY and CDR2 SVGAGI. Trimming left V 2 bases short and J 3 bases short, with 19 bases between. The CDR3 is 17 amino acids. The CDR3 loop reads CASSYGNERLGDTEAFF. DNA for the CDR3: TGTGCCAGCAGTTACGGGAATGAACGTTTGGGAGACACTGAAGCTTTCTTT.

The CDR3 is CSARDRGKGSLTNEKLFF. The CDR3 DNA reads as TGCAGTGCTAGAGATCGGGGGAAGGGGTCGTTAACTAATGAAAAACTGTTTTTT. The chain links TRBV20-1 to TRBJ1-4; maybe TRBD1 (5 bases). V was trimmed by 0 bases and J by 1 base, leaving 18 bases between them. Germline CDR1 DFQATT, CDR2 SNEGSKA (reference sequence). The CDR3 is 18 residues long.

CDR3 DNA: TGCGCCAGCAGCTCTAACCACTATGGCTACACCTTC. Protein product: CASSSNHYGYTF. The gene calls are TRBV5-1 and TRBJ1-2; no definite D call. V was cut by 3 bases and J by 3 bases, with 6 bases left in between. The CDR3 is 12 residues long. CDR1 and CDR2 (germline): SGHRS, YFSETQ. Full variable domain (remainder filled in from reference TRBV5-1 and TRBJ1-2): KAGVTQTPRYLIKTRGQQVTLSCSPISGHRSVSWYQQTPGQGLQFLFEYFSETQRNKGNFPGRFSGRQFSNSRSEMNVSTLELGDSALYLCASSSNHYGYTFGSGTRLTVV.

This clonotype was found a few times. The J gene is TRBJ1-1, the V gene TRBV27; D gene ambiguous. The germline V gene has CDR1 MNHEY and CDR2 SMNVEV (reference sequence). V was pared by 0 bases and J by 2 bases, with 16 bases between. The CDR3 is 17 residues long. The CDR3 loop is CASSLSVRTYQNTEAFF. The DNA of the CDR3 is TGTGCCAGCAGTTTATCTGTTCGGACTTATCAAAACACTGAAGCTTTCTTT.

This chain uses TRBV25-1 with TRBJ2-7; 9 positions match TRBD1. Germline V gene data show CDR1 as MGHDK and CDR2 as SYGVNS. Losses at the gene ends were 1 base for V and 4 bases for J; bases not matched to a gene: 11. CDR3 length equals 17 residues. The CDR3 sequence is CASSEFAVGTGYYEQYF. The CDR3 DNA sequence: TGTGCCAGCAGTGAATTTGCAGTGGGGACAGGGTATTACGAGCAGTACTTC.

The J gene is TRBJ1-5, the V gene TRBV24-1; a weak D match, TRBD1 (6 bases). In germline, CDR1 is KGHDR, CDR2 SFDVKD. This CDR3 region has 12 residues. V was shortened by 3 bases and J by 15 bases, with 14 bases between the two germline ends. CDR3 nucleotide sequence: TGTGCCACCAGTGATCCCGGGACACCACTGCATTTT. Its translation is CATSDPGTPLHF.

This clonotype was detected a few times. The CDR3 spells CASSFWGEAVGTEAFF. Here the CDR3 DNA reads TGTGCCAGCAGCTTCTGGGGCGAGGCGGTCGGTACTGAAGCTTTCTTT. This chain links TRBV6-1 with TRBJ1-1; D is possibly TRBD1 (5 bases). The CDR3 is 16 amino acids. V lost 6 bases to trimming and J lost 5 bases, with 22 bases between them. CDR1 is MNHNS and CDR2 is SASEGT in the germline V gene.

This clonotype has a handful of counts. The CDR3 DNA reads as TGTGCCAGCAGTTGGCAAGGGCGAGCCGGGGAGCTGTTTTTT. Translation: CASSWQGRAGELFF. J is TRBJ2-2 and V is TRBV6-5; D unresolved. Germline V gene sequence: CDR1 MNHEY, CDR2 SVGAGI. V lost 4 bases, J lost 6 bases, and 12 bases lay in between. This CDR3 has 14 residues.

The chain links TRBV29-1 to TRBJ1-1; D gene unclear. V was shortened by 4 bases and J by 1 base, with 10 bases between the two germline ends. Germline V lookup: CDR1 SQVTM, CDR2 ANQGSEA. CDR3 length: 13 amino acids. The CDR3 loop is CSVGSSGNTEAFF. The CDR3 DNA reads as TGCAGCGTTGGATCGTCAGGGAACACTGAAGCTTTCTTT.

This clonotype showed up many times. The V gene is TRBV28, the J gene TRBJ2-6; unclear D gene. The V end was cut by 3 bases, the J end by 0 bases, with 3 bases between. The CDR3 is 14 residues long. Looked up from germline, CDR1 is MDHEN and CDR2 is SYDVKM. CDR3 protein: CASSFSSGANVLTF. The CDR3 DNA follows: TGTGCCAGCAGTTTCAGCTCTGGGGCCAACGTCCTGACTTTC.

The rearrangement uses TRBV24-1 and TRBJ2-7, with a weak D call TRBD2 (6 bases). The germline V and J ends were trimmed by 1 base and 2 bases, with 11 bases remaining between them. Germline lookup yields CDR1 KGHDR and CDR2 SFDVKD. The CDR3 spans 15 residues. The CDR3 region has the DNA TGTGCCACCAGTGATTTCGCGGGATGCCCCTACGAGCAGTACTTC. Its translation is CATSDFAGCPYEQYF.

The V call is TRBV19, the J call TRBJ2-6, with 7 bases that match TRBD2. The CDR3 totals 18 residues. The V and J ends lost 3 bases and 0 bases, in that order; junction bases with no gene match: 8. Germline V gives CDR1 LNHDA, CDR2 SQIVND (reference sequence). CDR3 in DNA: TGTGCCAGTAGTATTTACCTAGCGGAGCTCTCTGGGGCCAACGTCCTGACTTTC. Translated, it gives CASSIYLAELSGANVLTF.

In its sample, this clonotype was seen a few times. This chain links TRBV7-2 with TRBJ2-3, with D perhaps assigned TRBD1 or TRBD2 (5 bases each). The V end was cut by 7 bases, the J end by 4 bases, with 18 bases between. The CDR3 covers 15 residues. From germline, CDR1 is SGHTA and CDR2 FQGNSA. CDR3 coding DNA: TGTGCCAGCACCCGAGGGGCAGCGCAGTCAGATACGCAGTATTTT. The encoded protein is CASTRGAAQSDTQYF.

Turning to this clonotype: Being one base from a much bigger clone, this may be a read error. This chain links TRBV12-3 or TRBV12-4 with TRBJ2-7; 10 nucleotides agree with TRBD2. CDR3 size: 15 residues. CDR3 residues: CASSLLAGVSCEQYF. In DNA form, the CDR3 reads TGTGCCAGCAGTTTACTAGCGGGAGTATCCTGCGAGCAGTACTTC.

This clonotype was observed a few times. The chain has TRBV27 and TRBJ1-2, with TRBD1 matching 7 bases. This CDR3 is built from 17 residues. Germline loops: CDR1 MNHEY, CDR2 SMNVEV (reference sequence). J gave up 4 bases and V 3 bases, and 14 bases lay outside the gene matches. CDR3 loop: CASSFHPRAGGPYGYTF. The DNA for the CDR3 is TGTGCCAGCAGTTTCCATCCCCGGGCAGGGGGTCCCTATGGCTACACCTTC.

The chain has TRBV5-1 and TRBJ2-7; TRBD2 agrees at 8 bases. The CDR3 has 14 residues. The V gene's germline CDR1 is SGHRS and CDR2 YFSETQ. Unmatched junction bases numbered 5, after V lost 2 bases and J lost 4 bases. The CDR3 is CASSFSGIGYEQYF. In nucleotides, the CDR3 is TGCGCCAGCAGCTTTAGCGGGATCGGGTACGAGCAGTACTTC.

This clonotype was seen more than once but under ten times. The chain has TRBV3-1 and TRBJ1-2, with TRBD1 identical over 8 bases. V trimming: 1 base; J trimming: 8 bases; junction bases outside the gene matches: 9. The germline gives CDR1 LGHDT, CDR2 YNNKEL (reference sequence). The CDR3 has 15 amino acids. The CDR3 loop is CASSQGTTGVAGYTF. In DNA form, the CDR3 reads TGTGCCAGCAGCCAAGGCACGACAGGGGTAGCCGGCTACACCTTC. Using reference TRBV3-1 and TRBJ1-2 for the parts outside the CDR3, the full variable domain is DTAVSQTPKYLVTQMGNDKSIKCEQNLGHDTMYWYKQDSKKFLKIMFSYNNKELIINETVPNRFSPKSPDKAHLNLHINSLELGDSAVYFCASSQGTTGVAGYTFGSGTRLTVV.

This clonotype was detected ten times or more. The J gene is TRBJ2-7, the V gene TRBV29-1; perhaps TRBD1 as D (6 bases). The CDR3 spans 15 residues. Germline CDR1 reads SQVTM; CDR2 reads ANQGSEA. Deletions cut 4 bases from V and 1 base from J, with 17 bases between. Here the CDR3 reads CSVGIPVGGSYEQYF. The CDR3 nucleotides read TGCAGCGTTGGTATTCCGGTAGGGGGTTCCTACGAGCAGTACTTC.

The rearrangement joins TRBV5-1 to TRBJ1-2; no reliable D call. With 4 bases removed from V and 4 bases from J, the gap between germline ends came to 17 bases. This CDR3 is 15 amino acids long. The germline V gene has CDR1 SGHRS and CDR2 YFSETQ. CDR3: CASSSGRAVGYGYTF. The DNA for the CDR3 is TGCGCCAGCAGCAGTGGACGGGCTGTCGGCTATGGCTACACCTTC. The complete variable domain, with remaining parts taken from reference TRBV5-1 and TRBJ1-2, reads KAGVTQTPRYLIKTRGQQVTLSCSPISGHRSVSWYQQTPGQGLQFLFEYFSETQRNKGNFPGRFSGRQFSNSRSEMNVSTLELGDSALYLCASSSGRAVGYGYTFGSGTRLTVV.